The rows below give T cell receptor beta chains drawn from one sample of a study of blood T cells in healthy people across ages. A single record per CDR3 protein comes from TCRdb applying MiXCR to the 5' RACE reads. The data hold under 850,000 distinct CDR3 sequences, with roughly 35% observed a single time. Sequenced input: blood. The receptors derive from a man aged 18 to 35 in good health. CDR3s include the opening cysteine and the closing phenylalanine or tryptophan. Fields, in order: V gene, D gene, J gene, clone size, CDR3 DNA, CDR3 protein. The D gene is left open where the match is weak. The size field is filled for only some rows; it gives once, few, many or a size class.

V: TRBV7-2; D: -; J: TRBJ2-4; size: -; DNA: TGTGCCAGCAGCTGCAGGAAAGGCGCCAAAAACATTCAGTACTTC; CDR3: CASSCRKGAKNIQYF
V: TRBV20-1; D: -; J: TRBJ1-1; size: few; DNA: TGCAGTGCTAGGTTGGCAGGGCCCGTCACTGAAGCTTTCTTT; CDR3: CSARLAGPVTEAFF
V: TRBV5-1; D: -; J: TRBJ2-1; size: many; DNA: TGCGCCAGCAGCTTGTCCCGGGCCTTAAGGAATGAGCAGTTCTTC; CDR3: CASSLSRALRNEQFF
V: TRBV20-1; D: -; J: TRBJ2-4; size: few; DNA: TGCAGTGCTAGTAGTAACGGGCAGTCGAAAAACATTCAGTACTTC; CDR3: CSASSNGQSKNIQYF
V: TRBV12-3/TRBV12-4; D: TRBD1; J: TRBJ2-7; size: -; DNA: TGTGCCAGCAGTTTAAGGTCCTGGGGCAGGGGGATTGGGGAGCAGTACTTC; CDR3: CASSLRSWGRGIGEQYF
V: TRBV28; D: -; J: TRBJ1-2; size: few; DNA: TGTGCCAGCACCCCTCAGGATAGTAACTATGGCTACACCTTC; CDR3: CASTPQDSNYGYTF
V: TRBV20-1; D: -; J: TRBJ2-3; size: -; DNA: TGCAGTGCTAGAGATCCGGCCTCCTATTCGAGCACAGATACGCAGTATTTT; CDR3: CSARDPASYSSTDTQYF
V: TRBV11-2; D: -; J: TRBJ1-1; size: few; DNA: TGTGCCAGCAGCTTAGCCAGGGGAGGCACTGAAGCTTTCTTT; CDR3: CASSLARGGTEAFF
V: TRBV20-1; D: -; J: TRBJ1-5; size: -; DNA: TGCAGTGCCCTAGGGGGGAGTAATCAGCCCCAGCATTTT; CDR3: CSALGGSNQPQHF
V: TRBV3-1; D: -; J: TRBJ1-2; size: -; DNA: TGTGCCAGCAGCCAGAGGGGCGTGAACTATGGCTACACCTTC; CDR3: CASSQRGVNYGYTF
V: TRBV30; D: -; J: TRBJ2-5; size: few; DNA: TGTGCCTGGGCACCGGCTGGAGAGACCCAGTACTTC; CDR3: CAWAPAGETQYF
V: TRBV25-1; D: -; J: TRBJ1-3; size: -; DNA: TGTGCCAGCAGTACCGGGGGAAACACCATATATTTT; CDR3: CASSTGGNTIYF
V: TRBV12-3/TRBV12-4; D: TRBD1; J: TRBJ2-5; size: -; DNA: TGTGCCATATTGACAGGGCTTCCCTGCGAGCGGTACTTC; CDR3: CAILTGLPCERYF
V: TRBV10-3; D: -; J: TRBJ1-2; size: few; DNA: TGTGCCATATCCCCGTTCTCCGGGACAACCGGCTACACCTTC; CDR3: CAISPFSGTTGYTF
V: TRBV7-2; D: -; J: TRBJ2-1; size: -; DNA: TGTGCCAGCAGCTTAGAGGCGGGATATAAGCAGTTCTTC; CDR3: CASSLEAGYKQFF
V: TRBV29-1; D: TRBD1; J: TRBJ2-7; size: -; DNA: TGCAGCGCCAGGGACAGGGGGGTCAACGAGCAGTACTTC; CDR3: CSARDRGVNEQYF
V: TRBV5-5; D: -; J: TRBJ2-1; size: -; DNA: TGTGCCAGCAGAACAGAGCTAGGCATTACAAATGAGCAGTTCTTC; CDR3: CASRTELGITNEQFF
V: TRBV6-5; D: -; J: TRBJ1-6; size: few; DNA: TGTGCCAGCACAAGGGGGGCACCAGATAATTCACCCCTCCACTTT; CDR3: CASTRGAPDNSPLHF
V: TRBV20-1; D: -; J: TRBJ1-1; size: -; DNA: TGCAGTAATCTACCGGGATCTGAAGCTTTCTTT; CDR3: CSNLPGSEAFF
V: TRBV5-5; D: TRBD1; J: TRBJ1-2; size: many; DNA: TGTGCCAGCAGCCCAGTATCCGGGACAGAGGATGGCTACACCTTC; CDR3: CASSPVSGTEDGYTF
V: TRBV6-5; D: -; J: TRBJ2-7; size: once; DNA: TGTGCCAGCAGTTATGAGGCAGCCTCCTACAATGAGCAGTACTTC; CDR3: CASSYEAASYNEQYF
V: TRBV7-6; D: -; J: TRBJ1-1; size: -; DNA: TGTGCCAGCAGCCCACCGGGGGCGAACACTGAAGCTTTCTTT; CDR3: CASSPPGANTEAFF
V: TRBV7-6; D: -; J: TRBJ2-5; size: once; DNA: TGTGCCAGCAGCCCAATACAGGTGGCCAAAGAGACCCAGTACTTC; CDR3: CASSPIQVAKETQYF
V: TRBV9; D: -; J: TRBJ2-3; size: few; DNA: TGTGCCAGCAGCGTTAGCGGTGCGAGCACAGATACGCAGTATTTT; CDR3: CASSVSGASTDTQYF
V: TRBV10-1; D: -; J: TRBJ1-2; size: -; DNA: TGCGCCAGCAGTGAGTCTAGCAGCTATGGCTACACCTTC; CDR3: CASSESSSYGYTF
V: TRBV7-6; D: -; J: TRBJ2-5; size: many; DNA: TGTGCCAGCAGTTATGACTATTTCCAAGAGACCCAGTACTTC; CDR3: CASSYDYFQETQYF
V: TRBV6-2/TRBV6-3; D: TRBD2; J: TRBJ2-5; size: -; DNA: TGTGCCAGCAGTCTCGGGGACTATGCAAAAGAGACCCAGTACTTC; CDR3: CASSLGDYAKETQYF
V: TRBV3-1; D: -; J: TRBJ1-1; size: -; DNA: TGTGCCAGCAGCCGGACGAGGCTTTCTGAAGCTTTCTTT; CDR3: CASSRTRLSEAFF